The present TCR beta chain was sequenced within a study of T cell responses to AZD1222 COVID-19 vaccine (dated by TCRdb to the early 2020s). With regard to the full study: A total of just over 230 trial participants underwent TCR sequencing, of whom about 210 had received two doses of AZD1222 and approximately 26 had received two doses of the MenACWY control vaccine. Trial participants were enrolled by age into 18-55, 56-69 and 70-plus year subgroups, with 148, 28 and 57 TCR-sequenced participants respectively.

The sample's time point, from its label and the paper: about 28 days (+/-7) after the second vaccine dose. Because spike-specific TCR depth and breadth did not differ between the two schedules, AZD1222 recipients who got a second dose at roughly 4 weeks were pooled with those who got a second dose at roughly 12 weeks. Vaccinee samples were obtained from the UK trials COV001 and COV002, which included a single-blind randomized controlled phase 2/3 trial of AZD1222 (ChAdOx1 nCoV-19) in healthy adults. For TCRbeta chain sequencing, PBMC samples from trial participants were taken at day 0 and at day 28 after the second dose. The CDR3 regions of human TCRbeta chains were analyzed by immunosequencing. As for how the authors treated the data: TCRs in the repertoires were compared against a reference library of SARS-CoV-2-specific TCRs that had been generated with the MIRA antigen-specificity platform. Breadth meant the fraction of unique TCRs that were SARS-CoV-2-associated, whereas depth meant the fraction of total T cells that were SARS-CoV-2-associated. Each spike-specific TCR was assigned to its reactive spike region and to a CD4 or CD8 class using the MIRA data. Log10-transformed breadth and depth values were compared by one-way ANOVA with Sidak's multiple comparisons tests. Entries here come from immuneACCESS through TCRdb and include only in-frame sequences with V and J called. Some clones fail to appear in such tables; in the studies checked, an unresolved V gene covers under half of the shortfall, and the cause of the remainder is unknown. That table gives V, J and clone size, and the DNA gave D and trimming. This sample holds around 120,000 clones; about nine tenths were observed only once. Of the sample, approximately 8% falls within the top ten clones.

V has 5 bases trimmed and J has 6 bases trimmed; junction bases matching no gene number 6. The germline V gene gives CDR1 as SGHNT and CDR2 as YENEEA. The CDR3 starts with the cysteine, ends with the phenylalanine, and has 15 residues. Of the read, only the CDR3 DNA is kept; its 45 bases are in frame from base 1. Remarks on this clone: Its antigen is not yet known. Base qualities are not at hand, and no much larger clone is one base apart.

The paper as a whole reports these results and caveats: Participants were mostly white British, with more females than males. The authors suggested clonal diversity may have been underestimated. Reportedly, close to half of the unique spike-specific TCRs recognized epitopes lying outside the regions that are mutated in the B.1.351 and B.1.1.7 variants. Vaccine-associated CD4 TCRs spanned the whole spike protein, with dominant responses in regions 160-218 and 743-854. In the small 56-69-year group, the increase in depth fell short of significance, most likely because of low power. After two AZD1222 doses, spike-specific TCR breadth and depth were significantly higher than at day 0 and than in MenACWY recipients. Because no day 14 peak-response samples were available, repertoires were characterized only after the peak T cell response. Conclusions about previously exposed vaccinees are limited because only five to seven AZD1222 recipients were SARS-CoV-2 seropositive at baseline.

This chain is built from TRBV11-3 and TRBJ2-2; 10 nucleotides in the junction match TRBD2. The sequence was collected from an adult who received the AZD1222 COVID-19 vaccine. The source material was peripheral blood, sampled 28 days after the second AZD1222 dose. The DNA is TGTGCCAGCAGCCTCCGAAGCGGGAGGGCCGGGGAGCTGTTTTTT. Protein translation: CASSLRSGRAGELFF.